The sequence of this T cell receptor beta chain was determined in a study of blood T cell repertoires in COVID-19 (dated by TCRdb to 2018 to 2021). Context from the whole study: The collaborator samples originated in the United States, Italy and Spain and spanned the acute and convalescent phases of COVID-19. Where available, HLA class I and class II types were taken from metadata supplied by the sample provider and were not determined by assay-based typing. A de-identified subject ID, COVID-19 status, age in years and sex were almost always included in the sample metadata. The dataset comprised deeply sampled blood TCRbeta repertoires from subjects exposed to, actively infected with, or recovered from COVID-19. The prospective study material was composed of cDNA or gDNA derived from T cells, B-cell-depleted T cells, or PBMCs. The repertoires were made available in a free public database intended to serve as a resource for research on the immune response to SARS-CoV-2. Samples were obtained from the ongoing ImmuneRACE study (first 160 participants) and from over 1,000 subjects provided by 6 global collaborators.

Concerning this clone: It lacks a known antigen. No much larger clone exists at a distance of one base, and base qualities are not known.

The collaborating institutions used their own protocols to collect whole blood in K2EDTA tubes. For TCRbeta analysis, collaborators shipped samples as frozen whole blood, isolated PBMCs, or DNA extracted from either of those sample types. Trimming removed 6 bases from V and 3 bases from J; the gene matches leave 10 bases unexplained. Measured from the cysteine to the phenylalanine, the CDR3 is 16 residues long. Just the 48-base CDR3 DNA is kept, in frame starting at base 1. CDR1 and CDR2, per the germline V gene (reference sequence), are WNHNN and SYGVQD. Broader findings and caveats from the paper: The quantity of clinical and demographic metadata differed by source and by participant and was supplied without curation.

The immunoSEQ Assay, a bias-controlled multiplex PCR, was used to amplify TCRbeta CDR3 regions from genomic DNA. In the paper's pipeline: The number of nucleated cells in each sample was estimated by amplification of reference gene primers within the assay. Sequence reads were collapsed and filtered to measure the absolute abundance of every unique TCRbeta CDR3 rearrangement. For each sample, productive Simpson clonality was calculated by taking the square root of Simpson's diversity index across productive rearrangements. As stored in TCRdb, this immuneACCESS dataset retains in-frame rearrangements with V and J assigned. A fraction of the clones does not appear; measured against another copy, unresolved V genes explain less than half of the discrepancy, and the remainder lacks a known reason. From that table come the V and J calls and clone size; the DNA was used to work out D and trimming. This sample is represented by 90,000 to 120,000 clones; roughly 82% of them were singletons. The ten biggest clones cover 26% of the sample.

This receptor was identified in a man in his 60s with acute or convalescent COVID-19. The sample consisted of peripheral blood. The V and J segments used are TRBV10-1 and TRBJ2-7; 11 bases in the middle match TRBD2. The CDR3: CASSEVSGRAFYEQYF. The DNA sequence is TGCGCCAGCAGCGAAGTTAGCGGGAGGGCCTTCTACGAGCAGTACTTC.